The following is a T cell receptor beta chain sequence with its context. The antigen remains undetermined. The sample belongs to a study of yellow fever vaccine responses in identical twins. Study-level points and caveats: Twins' vaccine T cell responses were reported to seem partly convergent and partly personalized.

A single record per CDR3 protein comes from TCRdb applying MiXCR to the RT-PCR reads. The profile shows 5,000 to 6,500 distinct CDR3 sequences, 86% of them singletons. The source of this sequence is a woman in her late teens or twenties who received the yellow fever vaccine. This specimen consisted of T cells from blood (PBMCs), unsorted or a sorted subset (not recorded which), obtained before or after yellow fever vaccination (not recorded which).

CDR3: CASSLGGRGDQYF. In nucleotides, the CDR3 is TGTGCCAGCAGCTTGGGTGGCCGGGGGGACCAGTACTTC. The rearrangement uses TRBV5-4 and TRBJ2-5; 7 nucleotides agree with TRBD2. From germline, CDR1 is SGHNT and CDR2 YYREEE (reference sequence). There are 13 residues in the CDR3. J lost 10 bases, V lost 0 bases, and 6 bases had no gene match.